This T cell receptor (beta chain) was obtained from a study of T cells after yellow fever vaccination. This clonotype has a handful of counts. TCRdb re-analysed the 5' RACE reads in MiXCR, keeping a single row per CDR3 protein. The table includes some 300,000 distinct CDR3 sequences, 8.7% detected once. Germline loops: CDR1 DFQATT, CDR2 SNEGSKA (reference sequence). The germline V and J ends were trimmed by 5 bases and 0 bases, with 11 bases remaining between them. The CDR3 loop spans 15 amino acids. This specimen was CD4+ T cells sorted from PBMCs, taken 5 days after the yellow fever booster vaccination. The J gene is TRBJ2-6, the V gene TRBV20-1; D remains ambiguous. The source of this sequence is a man aged 18 to 30 who received the YFV17D yellow fever vaccine. The CDR3, as DNA: TGCAGTGCTCACCCCGTCTACTCTGGGGCCAACGTCCTGACTTTC. The encoded protein is CSAHPVYSGANVLTF.